A single sample is the source of the 15 T cell receptor beta chains below, sequenced in a study of T cell changes during pregnancy in multiple sclerosis. Sequenced by immunoSEQ multiplex PCR; TCRdb stores in-frame clones only, minus some. The sample lists tens of thousands of clones, 70% to 90% seen once, with roughly 3.3% in the top ten. The sample in question was peripheral blood, obtained before pregnancy. Receptors originate from a female donor with multiple sclerosis, enrolled in a pregnancy study.

The chain combines TRBV7-9 with TRBJ2-7; 7 bases fit TRBD2. Germline V gene lookup returns CDR1 SEHNR and CDR2 FQNEAQ (reference sequence). J gave up 4 bases and V 6 bases, and 18 bases lay outside the gene matches. This CDR3 has 17 amino acids. In nucleotides, the CDR3 is TGTGCCAGCAGTTTACAACCGCCGGGACTACCCAGATACGAGCAGTACTTC. This translates into CASSLQPPGLPRYEQYF.

This chain joins TRBV6-6 and TRBJ2-3; 7 nucleotides agree with TRBD2. The germline V gene encodes CDR1 MNHNY and CDR2 SVGAGI (reference sequence). Trimming removed 2 bases from V and 4 bases from J; junction bases left unmatched: 3. This CDR3 is 14 amino acids long. CDR3: CASSYAGAADTQYF. The DNA for the CDR3 is TGTGCCAGCAGTTACGCGGGAGCGGCAGATACGCAGTATTTT.

V gene TRBV19 combines with J gene TRBJ1-1; D unclear. This CDR3 spans 14 amino acids. Germline CDR1 reads LNHDA; CDR2 reads SQIVND (reference sequence). Between the trimmed V and J ends, which lost 1 base and 4 bases, there was a span of 10 bases. CDR3 DNA: TGTGCCAGTAGTATAGCCTCGCGGGGCACTGAAGCTTTCTTT. Translated: CASSIASRGTEAFF.

The genes are TRBV15 and TRBJ1-3, with a tentative D call TRBD1 (5 bases). CDR1 and CDR2 from the germline V gene are LNHNV and YYDKDF (reference sequence). The ends were cut back, 2 bases at V and 3 bases at J, with 14 bases in the middle. CDR3 size: 16 residues. This CDR3 reads CATSRSKGNLGNTIYF. DNA for the CDR3: TGTGCCACCAGCAGATCCAAGGGGAACCTTGGAAACACCATATATTTT.

The chain employs TRBV5-4 and TRBJ1-1; D is unclear. This CDR3 has 15 amino acids. The V gene lost 0 bases and the J gene lost 0 bases, with 9 bases spanning the gap. The germline V gene has CDR1 SGHNT and CDR2 YYREEE (reference sequence). The CDR3, as DNA: TGTGCCAGCAGCTTGGGCGGGCTATTGAACACTGAAGCTTTCTTT. Its protein product is CASSLGGLLNTEAFF.

V and J are TRBV7-8 and TRBJ1-1; D gene uncertain. Trimming stripped 0 bases from V and 6 bases from J, with 11 bases between. Germline V gives CDR1 SGHVS, CDR2 FQNEAQ. This CDR3 contains 14 residues. This chain's CDR3 is CASSLAEVFSEAFF. CDR3 nucleotides: TGTGCCAGCAGCTTAGCGGAGGTATTCTCTGAAGCTTTCTTT.

DNA for the CDR3: TGTGCCAGCTCACCACCCTCCGTGGAGTACACCATATATTTT. It specifies CASSPPSVEYTIYF. The chain recombines TRBV18 with TRBJ1-3; the D is unclear. V lost 0 bases, J lost 8 bases, and 11 bases lay in between. The CDR3 runs 14 residues. Germline V gene sequence: CDR1 KGHSH, CDR2 LQKENI. The full variable domain, completed using reference TRBV18 and TRBJ1-3, is NAGVMQNPRHLVRRRGQEARLRCSPMKGHSHVYWYRQLPEEGLKFMVYLQKENIIDESGMPKERFSAEFPKEGPSILRIQQVVRGDSAAYFCASSPPSVEYTIYFGEGSWLTVV.

This clone was detected a few times. This chain connects TRBV5-5 to TRBJ1-6, with D perhaps TRBD1 (5 bases). V was pared by 0 bases and J by 7 bases, with 14 bases between. Germline lookup yields CDR1 SGHKS and CDR2 YYEKEE (reference sequence). This CDR3 spans 16 amino acids. The CDR3 DNA sequence: TGTGCCAGCAGCTTGGTAGGGGTCGAGAAGAATTCACCCCTCCACTTT. This translates into CASSLVGVEKNSPLHF.

The chain couples TRBV30 to TRBJ1-6, with a weak D call TRBD1 (6 bases). The V and J ends lost 4 bases and 2 bases respectively, with 9 bases between them. From germline, CDR1 is GTSNPN and CDR2 SVGIG (reference sequence). The CDR3 runs to 14 residues. In DNA, the CDR3 is TGTGCCTGGAAACAGGGAACCTATAATTCACCCCTCCACTTT. It codes for CAWKQGTYNSPLHF.

V is TRBV30 and J is TRBJ2-5; TRBD1 is a possible D gene (6 bases). V shed 0 bases and J shed 1 base, with 12 bases lying between them. The CDR3 has 15 residues. The germline gives CDR1 GTSNPN, CDR2 SVGIG (reference sequence). CDR3 amino acids: CAWSVQGLPQETQYF. The CDR3, as DNA: TGTGCCTGGAGTGTACAGGGATTACCCCAAGAGACCCAGTACTTC.

This clone has a handful of counts. This chain links TRBV5-1 with TRBJ1-2, with D unresolved. Trimming shortened V by 0 bases and J by 4 bases, and 10 bases separated the two germline ends. CDR3 size: 14 residues. CDR1 and CDR2 from the germline V gene are SGHRS and YFSETQ. The CDR3 coding sequence is TGCGCCAGCAGCTTGGAACGGTCCCTCTATGGCTACACCTTC. Its translation: CASSLERSLYGYTF. Variable domain in full (rest from reference TRBV5-1 and TRBJ1-2): KAGVTQTPRYLIKTRGQQVTLSCSPISGHRSVSWYQQTPGQGLQFLFEYFSETQRNKGNFPGRFSGRQFSNSRSEMNVSTLELGDSALYLCASSLERSLYGYTFGSGTRLTVV.

This sequence joins TRBV2 and TRBJ1-2, with a weak D call TRBD1 (6 bases). Trimming removed 4 bases from V and 4 bases from J, with 13 bases in between. The germline CDR1 and CDR2 sequences are SNHLY and FYNNEI. This CDR3 spans 14 amino acids. The DNA of the CDR3 is TGTGCCAGCAGTGCCGGGGGGGCGGGCTATGGCTACACCTTC. Translation gives CASSAGGAGYGYTF.

The chain joins TRBV6-1 to TRBJ2-7; D might be TRBD1 (5 bases). Looked up from germline, CDR1 is MNHNS and CDR2 is SASEGT. This CDR3 comprises 13 residues. V lost 1 base, J lost 10 bases, and 14 bases lay in between. The DNA for the CDR3 is TGTGCCAGCAGTGAAGGCTGGACACCGGTTCAGTACTTC. It encodes CASSEGWTPVQYF.

The CDR3, as DNA: TGTGCCAGCAGCCGACGGGGACTAGCGGGAGCAGATACGCAGTATTTT. This gives the protein CASSRRGLAGADTQYF. The V gene is TRBV5-8, the J gene TRBJ2-3; 14 bases are a match to TRBD2. The CDR3 is 16 amino acids. The V and J ends lost 4 bases and 4 bases, in that order; junction bases with no gene match: 5. Germline values: CDR1 SGHTS, CDR2 YDEGEE.

The J gene is TRBJ1-5, the V gene TRBV4-2; D is ambiguous. The CDR3 consists of 16 residues. With 0 bases removed from V and 1 base from J, the gap between germline ends came to 10 bases. CDR1 LGHNA and CDR2 YNFKEQ come from the germline V gene. CDR3 sequence reads: CASSQDRRRSNQPQHF. The CDR3 nucleotides are TGTGCCAGCAGCCAAGATCGGAGGAGAAGCAATCAGCCCCAGCATTTT.